This TCR beta chain was identified during a study of neoadjuvant anti-PD-1 for oral cavity cancer. Study background: Non-progressing patients received a fourth nivolumab dose near day 43, then surgery on days 50-56.

Measured with immunoSEQ multiplex PCR; TCRdb has only the in-frame clones, and not every one. The sample holds under 5,500 clones, roughly 64% seen once. Germline CDR1 reads ENHRY; CDR2 reads SYGVKD. CDR3 size: 15 residues. Trimming pared 4 bases from V and 4 bases from J, leaving 16 bases between. The V gene is TRBV10-3, the J gene TRBJ1-2; tentative D call: TRBD1 (6 bases). The clonotype originates from a person between 40 and 79 years old with oral cavity squamous cell carcinoma. The specimen was tumor tissue, collected before nivolumab (anti-PD-1) treatment. CDR3 coding DNA: TGTGCCATCAGTGGTGTCTCTGGCAGGGGCTATGGCTACACCTTC. Translating it yields CAISGVSGRGYGYTF.